This T cell receptor (beta chain) came from a study of Graves' ophthalmopathy and Graves' hyperthyroidism. Study-level points and caveats: Using a 13-signature model, the authors split ophthalmopathy from stable hyperthyroidism, with under 90% sensitivity and 65% to 82% specificity. In blood, most expanded thyroid clonotypes above 0.001 frequency were also detected.

This clonotype was recorded at least ten times. Its antigen is not known. V was clipped by 9 bases and J by 6 bases; unmatched bases: 9. This CDR3 has 14 residues. As the template, RNA transcripts were used to amplify TCR beta CDR3 regions. HTBI primers primed a first-round RT-PCR, and a second-round multiplex PCR followed. TCRdb used MiXCR to reprocess the multiplex PCR reads, holding one entry per CDR3 protein. The profile shows 210,000 or so distinct CDR3 sequences, approximately 29% of them singletons. The sequenced sample was peripheral blood. V and J are TRBV12-3 or TRBV12-4 and TRBJ2-7; 12 bases map to TRBD2. The TCR sequence derives from a man in his fifties with Graves' ophthalmopathy. The CDR3 nucleotides read TGTGCCAGTACCCCTAGCGGGAGGGGCTCCGAGCAGTACTTC. Protein product: CASTPSGRGSEQYF.